This T cell receptor beta chain emerged from a study of multiple sclerosis patients with progressive multifocal leukoencephalopathy. Time point meaning: time of PML onset. Natalizumab-treated patients developed PML between about 15 and 56 months into natalizumab therapy. The T3 samples were drawn when PML began. Losses at the gene ends were 4 bases for V and 2 bases for J; bases not matched to a gene: 5. This CDR3 is built from 15 residues. Germline V CDR1 and CDR2: SGHVS, FNYEAQ. The table came from immunoSEQ multiplex PCR; TCRdb's copy has only in-frame clones and leaves some out. The sample holds tens of thousands of clones, roughly 85% seen once.

The chain recombines TRBV7-6 with TRBJ1-2; 9 bases map to TRBD1. The material was PBMCs, obtained from a patient treated with natalizumab. The receptor was derived from a woman in her 30s with progressive multifocal leukoencephalopathy. The CDR3 spells CASSSPGTGNYGYTF. CDR3 coding DNA: TGTGCCAGCAGCTCTCCCGGGACAGGGAACTATGGCTACACCTTC. Supplemented by reference TRBV7-6 and TRBJ1-2, the full variable domain reads GAGVSQSPRYKVTKRGQDVALRCDPISGHVSLYWYRQALGQGPEFLTYFNYEAQQDKSGLPNDRFSAERPEGSISTLTIQRTEQRDSAMYRCASSSPGTGNYGYTFGSGTRLTVV.